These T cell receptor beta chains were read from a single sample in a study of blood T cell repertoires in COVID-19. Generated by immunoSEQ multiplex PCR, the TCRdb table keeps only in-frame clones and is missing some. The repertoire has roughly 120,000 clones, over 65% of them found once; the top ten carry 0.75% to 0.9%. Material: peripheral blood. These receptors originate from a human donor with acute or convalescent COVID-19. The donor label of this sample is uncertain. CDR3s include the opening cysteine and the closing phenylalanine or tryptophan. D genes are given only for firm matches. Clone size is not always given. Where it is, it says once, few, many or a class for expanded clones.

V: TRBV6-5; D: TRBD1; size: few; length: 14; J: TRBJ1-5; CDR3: CASSSGQGNQPQHF; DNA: TGTGCCAGCAGTTCAGGACAGGGCAATCAGCCCCAGCATTTT
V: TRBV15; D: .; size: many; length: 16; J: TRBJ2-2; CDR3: CATSRDYDRPTGELFF; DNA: TGTGCCACCAGCAGAGATTATGACAGACCCACCGGGGAGCTGTTTTTT
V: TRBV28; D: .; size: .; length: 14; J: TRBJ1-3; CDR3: CASSSPGAGNTIYF; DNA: TGTGCCAGCAGTTCCCCAGGGGCTGGAAACACCATATATTTT
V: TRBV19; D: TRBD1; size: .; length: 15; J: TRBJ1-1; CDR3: CASSPDRGAATEAFF; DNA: TGTGCCAGCTCGCCAGACAGGGGAGCCGCCACTGAAGCTTTCTTT
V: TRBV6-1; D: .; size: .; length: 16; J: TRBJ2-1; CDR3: CASSVRNRVSYNEQFF; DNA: TGTGCCAGCAGTGTAAGGAACAGGGTCTCCTACAATGAGCAGTTCTTC
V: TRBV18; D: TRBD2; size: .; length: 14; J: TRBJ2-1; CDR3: CASSPASGYNEQFF; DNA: TGTGCCAGCTCACCAGCTAGCGGCTACAATGAGCAGTTCTTC
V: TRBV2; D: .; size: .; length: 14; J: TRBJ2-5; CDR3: CASRLTGPQETQYF; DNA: TGTGCCAGCAGATTAACAGGGCCCCAAGAGACCCAGTACTTC
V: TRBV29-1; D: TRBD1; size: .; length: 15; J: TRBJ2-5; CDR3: CSVETYRGLTGTQYF; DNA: TGCAGCGTTGAAACGTACAGGGGCTTAACAGGGACCCAGTACTTC
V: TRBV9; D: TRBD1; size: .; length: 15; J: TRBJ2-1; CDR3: CASSATGTGFNEQFF; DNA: TGTGCCAGCAGTGCAACCGGGACAGGGTTCAATGAGCAGTTCTTC
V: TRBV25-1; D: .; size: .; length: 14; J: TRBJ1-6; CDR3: CASAESTYNSPLHF; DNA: TGTGCCAGCGCCGAGTCCACGTATAATTCACCCCTCCACTTT
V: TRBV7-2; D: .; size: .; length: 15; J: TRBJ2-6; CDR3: CASRTQGAGANVLTF; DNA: TGTGCCAGCAGGACACAGGGTGCCGGGGCCAACGTCCTGACTTTC
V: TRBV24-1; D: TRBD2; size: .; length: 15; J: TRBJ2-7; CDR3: CATSDPSGGQYEQYF; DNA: TGTGCCACCAGTGATCCTAGCGGGGGGCAATACGAGCAGTACTTC
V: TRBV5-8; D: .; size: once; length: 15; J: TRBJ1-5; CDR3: CASSLGDSSNQPQHF; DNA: TGTGCCAGCAGCTTGGGAGACAGTAGCAATCAGCCCCAGCATTTT
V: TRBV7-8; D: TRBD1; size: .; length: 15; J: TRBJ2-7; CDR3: CASSLSWDSSYEQYF; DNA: TGTGCCAGCAGCTTATCTTGGGACAGCTCCTACGAGCAGTACTTC
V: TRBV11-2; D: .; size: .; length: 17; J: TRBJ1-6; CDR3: CASSPGEGGSLYSPLHF; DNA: TGTGCCAGCAGCCCAGGGGAAGGGGGTTCATTATATTCACCCCTCCACTTT
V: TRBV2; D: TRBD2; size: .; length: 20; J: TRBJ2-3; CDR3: CASSTPLPGLAGGSTDTQYF; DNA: TGTGCCAGCAGCACCCCCTTACCGGGACTAGCGGGGGGGAGCACAGATACGCAGTATTTT
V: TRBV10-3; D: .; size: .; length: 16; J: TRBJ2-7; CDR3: CATRDSGGPSSYEQYF; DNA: TGTGCCACCAGAGACTCAGGAGGGCCTAGCTCCTACGAGCAGTACTTC
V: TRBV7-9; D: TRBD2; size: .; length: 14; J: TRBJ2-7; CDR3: CASSSGTSGVEQYF; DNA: TGTGCCAGCAGCTCCGGGACTAGCGGGGTCGAGCAGTACTTC
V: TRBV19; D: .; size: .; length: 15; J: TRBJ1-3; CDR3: CASSTPGTSGNTIYF; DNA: TGTGCCAGTAGTACACCGGGAACCTCTGGAAACACCATATATTTT
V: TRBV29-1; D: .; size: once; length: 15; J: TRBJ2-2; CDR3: CSVMNRGGTTGELFF; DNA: TGCAGCGTTATGAACAGGGGGGGAACCACCGGGGAGCTGTTTTTT
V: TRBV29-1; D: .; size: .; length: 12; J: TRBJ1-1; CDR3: CSVTSGGVGAFF; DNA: TGCAGCGTTACCTCGGGGGGTGTGGGAGCTTTCTTT
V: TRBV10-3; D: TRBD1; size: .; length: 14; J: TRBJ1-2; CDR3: CAISESGTGYGYTF; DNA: TGTGCCATCAGTGAGTCCGGGACAGGCTATGGCTACACCTTC
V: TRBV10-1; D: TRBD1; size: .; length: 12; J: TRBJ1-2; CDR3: CANKGQNYGYTF; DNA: TGCGCCAACAAGGGACAGAACTATGGCTACACCTTC
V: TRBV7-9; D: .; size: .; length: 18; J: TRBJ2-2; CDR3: CASSLYLGGASNTGELFF; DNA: TGTGCCAGCAGCTTATACCTCGGCGGGGCTTCGAACACCGGGGAGCTGTTTTTT
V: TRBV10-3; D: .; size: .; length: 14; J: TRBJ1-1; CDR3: CAIRSRGMNTEAFF; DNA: TGTGCCATCAGGTCCAGGGGTATGAACACTGAAGCTTTCTTT